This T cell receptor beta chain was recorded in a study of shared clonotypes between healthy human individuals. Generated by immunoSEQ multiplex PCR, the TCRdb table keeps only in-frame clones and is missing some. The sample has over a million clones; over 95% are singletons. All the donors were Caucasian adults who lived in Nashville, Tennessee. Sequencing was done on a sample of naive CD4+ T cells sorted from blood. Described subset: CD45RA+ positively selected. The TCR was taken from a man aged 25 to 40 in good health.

CDR3 sequence: CASSVEPGGATYEQYF. CDR3 coding DNA: TGTGCCAGCAGCGTAGAGCCCGGCGGGGCTACCTACGAGCAGTACTTC. This rearrangement joins TRBV9 to TRBJ2-7; D is perhaps TRBD2 (6 bases). Trimming left V 0 bases short and J 2 bases short, with 15 bases between. Germline V gene sequence: CDR1 SGDLS, CDR2 YYNGEE. The CDR3 loop spans 16 amino acids.